This T cell receptor (beta chain) was obtained from a study of shared clonotypes between healthy human individuals. Measured with immunoSEQ multiplex PCR; TCRdb has only the in-frame clones, and not every one. The profile shows 1.5 million to 2.5 million clones, approximately 94% of them singletons. Germline-derived CDR1 and CDR2 are SGHRS and YFSETQ. The CDR3 runs to 18 residues. V was cut by 2 bases and J by 3 bases, with 23 bases left in between. Cells designated naive CD8 were CD45RO-negative and were positively selected for CCR7, with terminally differentiated effector memory CD45RA+ cells excluded. Notes on this clone: Its antigen is unidentified.

Study outcomes and limitations: Richness estimates generally favored naive over memory subsets. Clonotype sharing levels among donors were expected to vary with sequencing depth.

The TCR was taken from a man between 18 and 29 years old in good health. The J gene is TRBJ2-5, the V gene TRBV5-1; D possibly corresponds to TRBD2 (6 bases). Sequenced material: naive CD8+ T cells sorted from blood. This CDR3 reads CASSFYPGSRLVEETQYF. CDR3 sequence (DNA): TGCGCCAGCAGCTTTTACCCGGGATCGAGACTAGTAGAAGAGACCCAGTACTTC.